These 30 T cell receptor beta chains were sequenced from one sample in a study of Ad26.COV2.S vaccination and SARS-CoV-2 variants. Treatment denoted: 15 to 20 received Ad26.COV2.S at low or high dose, single or two shots; about 5 received placebo; per-sample allocation not given. Material that was analyzed had been drawn on day 63 after the first vaccine or placebo injection. The data were produced by immunoSEQ multiplex PCR, yet TCRdb's version contains in-frame clones alone and is incomplete. The sample lists approximately 350,000 clones; around 86% were seen once. The source was peripheral blood, collected in a trial of Ad26.COV2.S vaccine versus placebo. Receptors originate from a person aged 18-65 years who received the Ad26.COV2.S COVID-19 vaccine or a placebo.

The chain is built from TRBV7-9 and TRBJ2-2, with D maybe TRBD2 (7 bases). Trimming shortened V by 5 bases and J by 2 bases, and 12 bases separated the two germline ends. The CDR3 runs 15 residues. CDR1 SEHNR and CDR2 FQNEAQ come from the germline V gene (reference sequence). CDR3 sequence: CASSLGGLNTGELFF. The DNA of the CDR3 is TGTGCCAGCAGCCTCGGGGGGCTAAACACCGGGGAGCTGTTTTTT. Complete variable domain (other parts from reference TRBV7-9 and TRBJ2-2): DTGVSQNPRHKITKRGQNVTFRCDPISEHNRLYWYRQTLGQGPEFLTYFQNEAQLEKSRLLSDRFSAERPKGSFSTLEIQRTEQGDSAMYLCASSLGGLNTGELFFGEGSRLTVL.

Regarding this clone: Within the sample, other DNA sequences also encode this same CDR3. This chain links TRBV6-5 with TRBJ2-1; weak D call: TRBD1 (6 bases). The CDR3 runs 16 residues. Germline lookup yields CDR1 MNHEY and CDR2 SVGAGI. Trimming cost V 0 bases and J 2 bases, with 11 bases left between them. CDR3 region: CASSYSLRGPYNEQFF. The CDR3 DNA is TGTGCCAGCAGTTACTCCCTCAGGGGACCCTACAATGAGCAGTTCTTC.

This rearrangement joins TRBV2 to TRBJ2-1; no firm D call. Germline loops: CDR1 SNHLY, CDR2 FYNNEI. The CDR3 is 15 amino acids. V gave up 4 bases and J gave up 7 bases, with 17 bases separating them. CDR3 DNA: TGTGCCAGCAGTGCCCAGGCTTCTCTCAGGAATGAGCAGTTCTTC. Protein product: CASSAQASLRNEQFF. Full variable domain (missing parts from reference TRBV2 and TRBJ2-1): EPEVTQTPSHQVTQMGQEVILRCVPISNHLYFYWYRQILGQKVEFLVSFYNNEISEKSEIFDDQFSVERPDGSNFTLKIRSTKLEDSAMYFCASSAQASLRNEQFFGPGTRLTVL.

The V and J genes are TRBV6-5 and TRBJ1-3; D is ambiguous. CDR1 is MNHEY, CDR2 SVGAGI, per germline. V lost 2 bases, J lost 4 bases, and 9 bases lay in between. The length of the CDR3 is 14 residues. Here the CDR3 DNA reads TGTGCCAGCAGTTACCGCGATAGGGGAAACACCATATATTTT. Its translation is CASSYRDRGNTIYF.

V is TRBV28 and J is TRBJ1-2, with D perhaps TRBD1 (5 bases). This CDR3 spans 15 amino acids. V was clipped by 2 bases and J by 7 bases, with 17 bases between them. Per the germline V gene, CDR1 is MDHEN and CDR2 is SYDVKM. The CDR3 loop reads CASSLLGTTRSGYTF. DNA of the CDR3: TGTGCCAGCAGTTTACTTGGGACCACCCGAAGTGGCTACACCTTC.

The CDR3 DNA follows: TGTGCCAGCAGCTTAGGTGGGGGAGGTGCAGATACGCAGTATTTT. Residues: CASSLGGGGADTQYF. The chain employs TRBV7-3 and TRBJ2-3, with D possibly matching TRBD2 (6 bases). Per the germline V gene, CDR1 is SGHTA and CDR2 is FQGTGA. The CDR3 totals 15 residues. V was trimmed by 2 bases and J by 4 bases, leaving 13 bases between them. Full variable domain (remainder filled in from reference TRBV7-3 and TRBJ2-3): GAGVSQTPSNKVTEKGKYVELRCDPISGHTALYWYRQSLGQGPEFLIYFQGTGAADDSGLPNDRFFAVRPEGSVSTLKIQRTERGDSAVYLCASSLGGGGADTQYFGPGTRLTVL.

The CDR3 nucleotides are TGTGCCATCAGTGAGTCCAGGAACACTGAAGCTTTCTTT. As protein: CAISESRNTEAFF. This sequence joins TRBV10-3 and TRBJ1-1; D gene unclear. The germline V gene encodes CDR1 ENHRY and CDR2 SYGVKD. V lost 0 bases, J lost 1 base, and 3 bases lay in between. The CDR3 consists of 13 residues.

This clone appeared once. The J gene is TRBJ2-7, the V gene TRBV3-1 (or the pseudogene TRBV3-2); no clear D. CDR1 is LGHDT, CDR2 YNNKEL, per germline (reference sequence). Between the trimmed V and J ends, which lost 2 bases and 6 bases, there was a span of 8 bases. This CDR3 region has 12 residues. The CDR3 DNA reads TGTGCCAGCAGCCAAAGATCCCTCGAGCAGTACTTC. This gives the protein CASSQRSLEQYF.

The CDR3 loop is CASSEWGGRFTEAFF. In DNA form, the CDR3 reads TGTGCCAGCAGTGAGTGGGGGGGACGATTTACTGAAGCTTTCTTT. This rearrangement joins TRBV2 to TRBJ1-1, with D possibly TRBD1 on 5 matching bases. The CDR3 consists of 15 residues. CDR1 and CDR2 (germline): SNHLY, FYNNEI. V was shortened by 3 bases and J by 5 bases, with 16 bases between the two germline ends. Based on the CDR3 plus reference TRBV2 and TRBJ1-1, the full variable domain is EPEVTQTPSHQVTQMGQEVILRCVPISNHLYFYWYRQILGQKVEFLVSFYNNEISEKSEIFDDQFSVERPDGSNFTLKIRSTKLEDSAMYFCASSEWGGRFTEAFFGQGTRLTVV.

This clone was found a few times. This rearrangement joins TRBV3-1 (or the pseudogene TRBV3-2) to TRBJ2-3; maybe TRBD2 (7 bases). Germline CDR1 and CDR2: LGHDT and YNNKEL (reference sequence). The V end lost 4 bases, the J end lost 4 bases, and 15 bases lay between the germline ends. The CDR3 runs to 15 residues. In nucleotides, the CDR3 is TGTGCCAGCAGCCTTCAAGGAGGGGGGGCAGATACGCAGTATTTT. Translating it yields CASSLQGGGADTQYF.

About this clone itself: The same CDR3 also results from other DNA sequences found in this sample. The chain uses TRBV12-3 or TRBV12-4 and TRBJ1-2; no reliable D call. The V and J ends lost 5 bases and 4 bases respectively, with 8 bases between them. CDR3 length: 12 residues. CDR3 DNA: TGTGCCAGCAGTCCTAGTGGCTATGGCTACACCTTC. Translating it yields CASSPSGYGYTF.

The chain recombines TRBV6-5 with TRBJ1-1; 8 positions agree with TRBD1. The CDR3 contains 15 residues. Germline loops: CDR1 MNHEY, CDR2 SVGAGI. Unmatched junction bases numbered 10, after V lost 8 bases and J lost 2 bases. CDR3 in amino acids: CASCTGGVLNTEAFF. CDR3 DNA sequence: TGTGCCAGCTGTACAGGGGGTGTTTTAAACACTGAAGCTTTCTTT.

The rearrangement links TRBV2 to TRBJ2-3; tentatively, D is TRBD1 (5 bases). From germline, CDR1 is SNHLY and CDR2 FYNNEI. This CDR3 has 17 residues. V was shortened by 6 bases and J by 4 bases, with 23 bases between the two germline ends. The CDR3 region has the DNA TGTGCCAGCAGCCTCTCTGGGGCGGTTTTCTCGGCAGATACGCAGTATTTT. This translates into CASSLSGAVFSADTQYF.

V usage is TRBV4-1 and J usage is TRBJ1-1; possible D gene TRBD1, 6 bases. CDR3 length equals 13 residues. Per the germline V gene, CDR1 is MGHRA and CDR2 is YSYEKL. V shed 4 bases and J shed 1 base, with 7 bases lying between them. In DNA form, the CDR3 reads TGCGCCAGCAGCCCCAGGGGGAACACTGAAGCTTTCTTT. This gives the protein CASSPRGNTEAFF.

CDR3 nucleotides: TGCGCCAGCAGGCCCTGGCGGGGGCAGTACAATGAGCAGTTCTTC. Protein sequence: CASRPWRGQYNEQFF. The V and J genes are TRBV4-1 and TRBJ2-1, with a tentative D call TRBD2 (7 bases). Germline-derived CDR1 and CDR2 are MGHRA and YSYEKL. Trimming stripped 6 bases from V and 4 bases from J, with 16 bases between. The CDR3 covers 15 residues.

V and J are TRBV3-1 (or the pseudogene TRBV3-2) and TRBJ1-1; no clear D gene. Trimming took 3 bases from V and 0 from J, leaving 17 bases between them. From germline, CDR1 is LGHDT and CDR2 YNNKEL (reference sequence). The CDR3 runs to 17 residues. CDR3 nucleotide sequence: TGTGCCAGCAGCCAGACTTTTGGACGGACCATGAACACTGAAGCTTTCTTT. It is translated as CASSQTFGRTMNTEAFF.

The chain employs TRBV13 and TRBJ1-1; no clear D gene. The V and J ends lost 1 base and 11 bases respectively, with 11 bases between them. Germline-derived CDR1 and CDR2 are PRHDT and FYEKMQ (reference sequence). The CDR3 runs 12 residues. The CDR3 DNA reads TGTGCCAGCAGCTTAGAAGGGTCAGTCGCTTTCTTT. It specifies CASSLEGSVAFF. Complete variable domain (other parts from reference TRBV13 and TRBJ1-1): AAGVIQSPRHLIKEKRETATLKCYPIPRHDTVYWYQQGPGQDPQFLISFYEKMQSDKGSIPDRFSAQQFSDYHSELNMSSLELGDSALYFCASSLEGSVAFFGQGTRLTVV.

The chain uses TRBV7-3 and TRBJ2-1; 7 bases agree with TRBD2. The trim removed 5 bases at V and 1 base at J, leaving 8 bases unmatched. Germline CDR1 is SGHTA and CDR2 is FQGTGA. This CDR3 spans 16 amino acids. The CDR3 protein is CASSATGGSSYNEQFF. The CDR3 nucleotides read TGTGCCAGCAGCGCAACGGGAGGCAGTTCCTACAATGAGCAGTTCTTC.

The gene calls are TRBV5-1 and TRBJ2-1; 10 nucleotides align to TRBD2. CDR1 is SGHRS and CDR2 is YFSETQ in the germline V gene. The V and J ends lost 0 bases and 4 bases, in that order; junction bases with no gene match: 4. CDR3 length: 16 residues. CDR3 DNA: TGCGCCAGCAGCTTGGAGTTAGCGGGGGGTTACAATGAGCAGTTCTTC. Its protein product is CASSLELAGGYNEQFF.

The chain couples TRBV9 to TRBJ1-1; D gene ambiguous. The CDR3 extends over 13 amino acids. V shed 4 bases and J shed 6 bases, with 13 bases lying between them. Per germline, CDR1 SGDLS and CDR2 YYNGEE. The CDR3 here is CASSPSGSPEAFF. Written as DNA, the CDR3 is TGTGCCAGCAGCCCCTCTGGGTCCCCTGAAGCTTTCTTT.

V usage is TRBV6-5 and J usage is TRBJ2-7; either TRBD1 or TRBD2 may fit D (5 bases each). CDR1 is MNHEY, CDR2 SVGAGI, per germline. V was shortened by 6 bases and J by 2 bases, with 14 bases between the two germline ends. This CDR3 has 14 residues. CDR3 sequence: CASSGDRFTYEQYF. The CDR3 DNA reads as TGTGCCAGCAGCGGGGACCGATTCACCTACGAGCAGTACTTC.

The chain links TRBV9 to TRBJ1-4; weak D call: TRBD1 (6 bases). Germline CDR1 SGDLS, CDR2 YYNGEE. Trimming left V 4 bases short and J 8 bases short, with 18 bases between. CDR3 size: 15 residues. This CDR3 reads CASSPRTRGGEKLFF. DNA of the CDR3: TGTGCCAGCAGCCCCCGGACCAGGGGTGGGGAAAAACTGTTTTTT.

V and J are TRBV29-1 and TRBJ1-3, with a possible D match to TRBD1 (6 bases). Trimming removed 6 bases from V and 0 bases from J, with 12 bases in between. The CDR3 totals 14 residues. The germline gives CDR1 SQVTM, CDR2 ANQGSEA. The CDR3 is CSVAGAYSGNTIYF. The CDR3, as DNA: TGCAGCGTGGCGGGGGCTTACTCTGGAAACACCATATATTTT.

This rearrangement joins TRBV18 to TRBJ2-2, with TRBD1 matching 10 bases. With V trimmed by 2 bases and J by 6 bases, 3 bases remained unmatched. Germline CDR1 reads KGHSH; CDR2 reads LQKENI. CDR3 size: 15 residues. CDR3 nucleotide sequence: TGTGCCAGCTCACCAAGACAGGGGGCGTCCGGGGAGCTGTTTTTT. Amino acid sequence: CASSPRQGASGELFF.

V and J are TRBV20-1 and TRBJ2-1, with no clear D. V was clipped by 7 bases and J by 10 bases, with 14 bases between them. Germline assignment: CDR1 DFQATT and CDR2 SNEGSKA (reference sequence). The CDR3 is made up of 11 amino acids. CDR3 bases: TGCAGTGTCCCACTTGGATGGGAGCAGTTCTTC. Translating it yields CSVPLGWEQFF.

The chain joins TRBV6-6 to TRBJ2-1, with D possibly called TRBD1 or TRBD2 (5 bases each). The CDR3 consists of 14 residues. The V end lost 5 bases, the J end lost 7 bases, and 15 bases lay between the germline ends. The germline V gene encodes CDR1 MNHNY and CDR2 SVGAGI (reference sequence). CDR3 region: CASSGWDGPNEQFF. The DNA for the CDR3 is TGTGCCAGCAGTGGCTGGGACGGACCAAATGAGCAGTTCTTC.

The J gene is TRBJ1-1, the V gene TRBV5-4, with D uncertain. V lost 4 bases, J lost 2 bases, and 15 bases lay in between. CDR1 is SGHNT and CDR2 is YYREEE in the germline V gene (reference sequence). The CDR3 consists of 15 residues. CDR3 sequence (DNA): TGTGCCAGCAGCCCGGGCCGTTCCACCAACACTGAAGCTTTCTTT. Protein product: CASSPGRSTNTEAFF.

The rearrangement joins TRBV9 to TRBJ1-1; TRBD1 agrees at 7 bases. CDR1 is SGDLS, CDR2 YYNGEE, per germline. With 1 base clipped from V and 6 bases from J, the junction kept 6 bases outside the gene matches. CDR3 length: 14 residues. This CDR3 is CASSVTGVAAEAFF. In nucleotides, the CDR3 is TGTGCCAGCAGCGTAACAGGGGTTGCGGCTGAAGCTTTCTTT. The full variable domain, rest sourced from reference TRBV9 and TRBJ1-1, is DSGVTQTPKHLITATGQRVTLRCSPRSGDLSVYWYQQSLDQGLQFLIQYYNGEERAKGNILERFSAQQFPDLHSELNLSSLELGDSALYFCASSVTGVAAEAFFGQGTRLTVV.

Note on this clone: Other DNA sequences in the sample encode the same CDR3. The V gene is TRBV27, the J gene TRBJ2-7; TRBD1 matches 11 bases. J gave up 3 bases and V 5 bases, and 3 bases lay outside the gene matches. This CDR3 is 14 amino acids long. Germline assignment: CDR1 MNHEY and CDR2 SMNVEV (reference sequence). CDR3: CASSPGTGGYEQYF. The CDR3 region has the DNA TGTGCCAGCAGTCCAGGGACAGGGGGCTACGAGCAGTACTTC.

This chain connects TRBV7-2 to TRBJ2-7, with D possibly TRBD2 on 5 matching bases. Trimming took 4 bases from V and 4 from J, leaving 8 bases between them. The CDR3 covers 12 residues. Germline V gene data show CDR1 as SGHTA and CDR2 as FQGNSA. CDR3 sequence reads: CASSSGLYEQYF. The CDR3 DNA follows: TGTGCCAGCAGCTCCGGACTTTACGAGCAGTACTTC.